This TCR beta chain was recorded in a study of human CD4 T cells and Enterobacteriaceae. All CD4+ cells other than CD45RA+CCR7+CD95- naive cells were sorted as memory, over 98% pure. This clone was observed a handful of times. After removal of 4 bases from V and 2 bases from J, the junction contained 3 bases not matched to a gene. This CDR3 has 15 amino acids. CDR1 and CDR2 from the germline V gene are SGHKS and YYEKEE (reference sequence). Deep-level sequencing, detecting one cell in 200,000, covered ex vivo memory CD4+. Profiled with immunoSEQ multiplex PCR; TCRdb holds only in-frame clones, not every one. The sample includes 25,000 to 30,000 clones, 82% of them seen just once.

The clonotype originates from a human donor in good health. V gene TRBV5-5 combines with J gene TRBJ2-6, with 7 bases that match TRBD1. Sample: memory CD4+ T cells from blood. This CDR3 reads CASSIDRAGANVLTF. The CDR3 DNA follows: TGTGCCAGCAGCATAGACAGGGCTGGGGCCAACGTCCTGACTTTC.